These 30 T cell receptor beta chains share one sample of origin, sequenced in a study of T cell repertoires in cytomegalovirus infection. From the reads, TCRdb called clonotypes with MiXCR, one entry per CDR3 protein. Counted here are approximately 160,000 distinct CDR3 sequences, approximately 17% occurring once; the ten biggest clones make up around 19%. Sequencing was performed on CD8+ T cells from PBMCs. Receptors were obtained from a human donor in good health (CMV status not recorded). Some clones in this sample may be carry-over from other donors' samples.

A few counts support this clonotype. The rearrangement links TRBV7-2 to TRBJ2-3; the match to TRBD2 covers 10 bases. Unmatched junction bases numbered 6, after V lost 3 bases and J lost 3 bases. The CDR3 is made up of 16 amino acids. Germline CDR1 reads SGHTA; CDR2 reads FQGNSA. This chain's CDR3 is CASSFRGSGGTDTQYF. CDR3 nucleotide sequence: TGTGCCAGCAGCTTCCGAGGTAGCGGGGGGACAGATACGCAGTATTTT.

This chain uses TRBV29-1 with TRBJ2-1, with D possibly TRBD2 on 5 matching bases. Trimming cost V 8 bases and J 0 bases, with 8 bases left between them. Germline loops: CDR1 SQVTM, CDR2 ANQGSEA. The CDR3 sequence is 12 residues long. The CDR3 nucleotides read TGCAGCTGTGGGAGCTCCTACAATGAGCAGTTCTTC. Translated: CSCGSSYNEQFF.

This clonotype was recorded many times. V is TRBV7-8 and J is TRBJ1-3, with D perhaps TRBD1 (6 bases). The CDR3 length is 15 residues. CDR1 is SGHVS, CDR2 FQNEAQ, per germline. The V and J ends lost 10 bases and 4 bases respectively, with 20 bases between them. The CDR3: CATRPGVGGGNTIYF. The CDR3 DNA reads TGTGCCACCCGACCGGGAGTAGGGGGAGGAAACACCATATATTTT.

The CDR3 DNA reads TGTGCCAGCAGCTTAGAGTGGGGTATGCGAGAGACCCAGTACTTC. This sequence encodes CASSLEWGMRETQYF. This chain links TRBV11-2 with TRBJ2-5; D remains unclear. The germline V gene has CDR1 SGHAT and CDR2 FQNNGV. V was trimmed by 0 bases and J by 4 bases, leaving 12 bases between them. CDR3 length: 15 amino acids.

This clonotype occurred a few times. This chain links TRBV6-5 with TRBJ2-7, with D possibly TRBD2 on 5 matching bases. Looked up from germline, CDR1 is MNHEY and CDR2 is SVGAGI. The CDR3 has 15 residues. V dropped 2 bases and J dropped 4 bases, with 15 bases sitting between them. The CDR3 region is CASSYARLADYEQYF. For the CDR3, the DNA is TGTGCCAGCAGTTACGCCAGGCTAGCCGATTACGAGCAGTACTTC.

This clonotype was counted between two and nine times. The J gene is TRBJ2-1, the V gene TRBV28; D remains unclear. The CDR3 contains 14 residues. The V gene lost 3 bases and the J gene lost 2 bases, with 8 bases spanning the gap. Germline-derived CDR1 and CDR2 are MDHEN and SYDVKM. As DNA, the CDR3 is TGTGCCAGCAGTTTTGATGGTGCCTACAATGAGCAGTTCTTC. Its translation is CASSFDGAYNEQFF.

This chain connects TRBV29-1 to TRBJ2-1, with D unclear. This CDR3 comprises 11 residues. From germline, CDR1 is SQVTM and CDR2 ANQGSEA. V was shortened by 7 bases and J by 8 bases, with 12 bases between the two germline ends. The CDR3 here is CSAPGRYEQFF. DNA of the CDR3: TGCAGCGCACCCGGTCGTTATGAGCAGTTCTTC.

There are a few counts of this clonotype. The chain links TRBV2 to TRBJ1-5; D is perhaps TRBD1 (6 bases). Looked up from germline, CDR1 is SNHLY and CDR2 is FYNNEI. The germline V and J ends were trimmed by 7 bases and 5 bases, with 18 bases remaining between them. This CDR3 comprises 15 residues. CDR3 sequence (DNA): TGTGCCAGCAAAAAAGGGGGACGGTTAGATCAGCCCCAGCATTTT. Protein sequence: CASKKGGRLDQPQHF.

The genes are TRBV29-1 and TRBJ2-3; D unresolved. V gave up 0 bases and J gave up 6 bases, with 1 base separating them. Germline CDR1 SQVTM, CDR2 ANQGSEA. This CDR3 region has 10 residues. In nucleotides, the CDR3 is TGCAGCGTTGAAGAGGATACGCAGTATTTT. It is translated as CSVEEDTQYF.

The rearrangement joins TRBV20-1 to TRBJ2-4; D is unresolved. Germline V gene sequence: CDR1 DFQATT, CDR2 SNEGSKA (reference sequence). This CDR3 has 14 residues. V lost 0 bases to trimming and J lost 6 bases, with 12 bases between them. CDR3: CSARDRDPPNIQYF. The CDR3 DNA sequence: TGCAGTGCTAGAGATAGGGATCCGCCAAACATTCAGTACTTC.

V usage is TRBV7-9 and J usage is TRBJ2-1, with 10 nucleotides matching TRBD2. V shed 1 base and J 5 bases; nucleotides not matched to a gene: 2. Germline V gene sequence: CDR1 SEHNR, CDR2 FQNEAQ (reference sequence). CDR3 length: 15 residues. The CDR3 spells CASSLGAGGNNEQFF. For the CDR3, the DNA is TGTGCCAGCAGCTTAGGAGCGGGAGGGAACAATGAGCAGTTCTTC.

The chain carries TRBV20-1 and TRBJ1-1; no firm D call. This CDR3 spans 12 amino acids. The germline gives CDR1 DFQATT, CDR2 SNEGSKA (reference sequence). V dropped 3 bases and J dropped 0 bases, with 5 bases sitting between them. CDR3: CSASSMNTEAFF. CDR3 bases: TGCAGTGCTAGTTCAATGAACACTGAAGCTTTCTTT.

This clonotype has only a few counts. V gene TRBV7-9 combines with J gene TRBJ1-3; perhaps TRBD1 as D (6 bases). The V gene's germline CDR1 is SEHNR and CDR2 FQNEAQ (reference sequence). V gave up 5 bases and J gave up 0 bases, with 11 bases separating them. This CDR3 is built from 15 residues. The CDR3 nucleotides read TGTGCCAGCAGCCGCGGACAGAACTCTGGAAACACCATATATTTT. Amino acids: CASSRGQNSGNTIYF.

This chain uses TRBV11-2 with TRBJ2-1, with D possibly being TRBD1 (5 bases). In germline, CDR1 is SGHAT, CDR2 FQNNGV. The CDR3 runs 13 residues. Trimming removed 7 bases at V and 10 bases at J, with 17 bases between. CDR3 sequence (DNA): TGTGCCAGCATCACGACAGCGTTAAGGGAGCAGTTCTTC. Its translation: CASITTALREQFF.

The rearrangement joins TRBV11-2 to TRBJ2-3, with 11 bases aligning to TRBD2. The J segment lost 1 base and the V segment lost 5 bases, leaving 20 bases of the junction unmatched. Looked up from germline, CDR1 is SGHAT and CDR2 is FQNNGV. CDR3 length equals 21 residues. The CDR3 protein is CASSLSAGLADAFPGTDTQYF. CDR3 DNA sequence: TGTGCCAGCAGCCTCTCGGCGGGACTAGCGGACGCATTTCCTGGCACAGATACGCAGTATTTT.

The chain employs TRBV12-3 or TRBV12-4 and TRBJ2-3; TRBD2 matches 13 bases. This CDR3 is built from 16 residues. With V trimmed by 4 bases and J by 4 bases, 5 bases remained unmatched. CDR3 sequence: CASSSSTSGRPDTQYF. The CDR3 nucleotides read TGTGCCAGCAGTTCATCGACTAGCGGGAGGCCAGATACGCAGTATTTT.

The chain couples TRBV28 to TRBJ1-2; D possibly corresponds to TRBD1 (6 bases). The CDR3 runs 14 residues. Germline loops: CDR1 MDHEN, CDR2 SYDVKM. V dropped 5 bases and J dropped 2 bases, with 12 bases sitting between them. The chain's CDR3 is CASSPRRGNYGYTF. The CDR3 coding sequence is TGTGCCAGCAGTCCCCGAAGGGGGAACTATGGCTACACCTTC.

This rearrangement joins TRBV7-9 to TRBJ2-1; no firm D call. Germline assignment: CDR1 SEHNR and CDR2 FQNEAQ (reference sequence). The CDR3 has 14 residues. Trimming cost V 4 bases and J 2 bases, with 9 bases left between them. The CDR3 reads CASSWASPYNEQFF. CDR3 in DNA: TGTGCCAGCAGCTGGGCCAGCCCCTACAATGAGCAGTTCTTC. Looking up the rest from reference TRBV7-9 and TRBJ2-1 gives the full variable domain: DTGVSQNPRHKITKRGQNVTFRCDPISEHNRLYWYRQTLGQGPEFLTYFQNEAQLEKSRLLSDRFSAERPKGSFSTLEIQRTEQGDSAMYLCASSWASPYNEQFFGPGTRLTVL.

This clonotype came up a few times. The chain combines TRBV29-1 with TRBJ1-1, with D hard to call. Germline V gene lookup returns CDR1 SQVTM and CDR2 ANQGSEA. Trimming pared 2 bases from V and 6 bases from J, leaving 10 bases between. This CDR3 is built from 12 residues. The CDR3 DNA follows: TGCAGCGTTGAACAACCCGGCCCTGAAGCTTTCTTT. This sequence encodes CSVEQPGPEAFF.

The V call is TRBV4-1, the J call TRBJ2-1; maybe TRBD2 (5 bases). This CDR3 region has 12 residues. CDR1 and CDR2 from the germline V gene are MGHRA and YSYEKL. V was shortened by 7 bases and J by 6 bases, with 10 bases between the two germline ends. The CDR3 loop reads CASKGVRNEQFF. The CDR3 nucleotides read TGCGCCAGCAAGGGAGTACGCAATGAGCAGTTCTTC.

The rearrangement joins TRBV14 to TRBJ2-1, with D unclear. This CDR3 has 15 residues. V lost 4 bases and J lost 0, with 10 bases in between. Germline CDR1 is SGHDN and CDR2 is FVKESK. The DNA of the CDR3 is TGTGCCAGCAGCCCCCGGGTTGGCTCCTACAATGAGCAGTTCTTC. This sequence encodes CASSPRVGSYNEQFF.

The chain joins TRBV4-3 to TRBJ2-7; weak D call: TRBD1 (6 bases). V lost 3 bases and J 6 bases, leaving 15 bases between the germline ends. There are 14 residues in the CDR3. In germline, CDR1 is LGHNA, CDR2 YSLEER. The CDR3 reads CASSQHTGNAEQYF. The CDR3 DNA is TGCGCCAGCAGCCAGCATACAGGGAATGCCGAGCAGTACTTC.

The V and J genes are TRBV20-1 and TRBJ2-3, with 7 bases matching TRBD2. In germline, CDR1 is DFQATT, CDR2 SNEGSKA (reference sequence). V lost 0 bases and J lost 4; bases outside the gene matches: 10. The CDR3 covers 16 residues. The CDR3 DNA follows: TGCAGTGCTAGAGATGGGGCTAGCGGAAGGGCAGATACGCAGTATTTT. Translated: CSARDGASGRADTQYF.

This clonotype was detected a few times. The chain employs TRBV7-2 and TRBJ2-1; D may be TRBD2 (5 bases). This CDR3 is 15 amino acids long. The V and J ends lost 5 bases and 5 bases respectively, with 16 bases between them. Germline CDR1 SGHTA, CDR2 FQGNSA. This CDR3 reads CASSPRLTGDNEQFF. For the CDR3, the DNA is TGTGCCAGCAGCCCAAGGTTAACCGGGGACAATGAGCAGTTCTTC. The full variable domain, in which reference TRBV7-2 and TRBJ2-1 provide the parts outside the CDR3, is GAGVSQSPSNKVTEKGKDVELRCDPISGHTALYWYRQSLGQGLEFLIYFQGNSAPDKSGLPSDRFSAERTGGSVSTLTIQRTQQEDSAVYLCASSPRLTGDNEQFFGPGTRLTVL.

This clonotype has a handful of counts. The chain carries TRBV29-1 and TRBJ1-2, with 7 bases matching TRBD1. Trimming took 0 bases from V and 3 from J; bases not matched to a gene: 7. The CDR3 runs 15 residues. Looked up from germline, CDR1 is SQVTM and CDR2 is ANQGSEA. The CDR3, as DNA: TGCAGCGTTGAAGACCGGACAGGCTCCTACTATGGCTACACCTTC. Protein sequence: CSVEDRTGSYYGYTF. Full variable domain (rest looked up from reference TRBV29-1 and TRBJ1-2): SAVISQKPSRDICQRGTSLTIQCQVDSQVTMMFWYRQQPGQSLTLIATANQGSEATYESGFVIDKFPISRPNLTFSTLTVSNMSPEDSSIYLCSVEDRTGSYYGYTFGSGTRLTVV.

The CDR3 sequence is CASTLGPAEQYF. CDR3 coding DNA: TGTGCCAGCACCCTCGGACCGGCGGAGCAGTACTTC. This chain uses TRBV28 with TRBJ2-7; D ambiguous. This CDR3 spans 12 amino acids. The germline V gene has CDR1 MDHEN and CDR2 SYDVKM. The V end lost 7 bases, the J end lost 7 bases, and 14 bases lay between the germline ends.

This clonotype appeared once. The chain carries TRBV28 and TRBJ2-5, with 10 bases fitting TRBD1. Germline V CDR1 and CDR2: MDHEN, SYDVKM. The CDR3 has 15 residues. The V gene end was trimmed by 5 bases and the J gene end by 6 bases; junction bases not matched to a gene: 9. The CDR3: CASSRRDRGLKTQYF. DNA of the CDR3: TGTGCCAGCAGTCGCCGGGACAGGGGTTTAAAGACCCAGTACTTC.

This clonotype was observed a handful of times. V gene TRBV12-5 combines with J gene TRBJ1-4; 8 bases fit TRBD1. The J segment lost 8 bases and the V segment lost 6 bases, leaving 8 bases of the junction unmatched. This CDR3 has 14 amino acids. The germline CDR1 and CDR2 sequences are LGHNT and FRNRAP. CDR3 protein: CASGTTGVGEKLFF. Here the CDR3 DNA reads TGTGCTAGTGGAACGACAGGGGTAGGGGAAAAACTGTTTTTT.

This clonotype was detected only a few times. The gene calls are TRBV27 and TRBJ2-6; D gene uncertain. Germline CDR1 and CDR2: MNHEY and SMNVEV (reference sequence). The CDR3 length is 13 residues. Trimming took off 7 bases at V and 0 bases at J, with 4 bases between the two ends. CDR3 in amino acids: CASTSSGANVLTF. Here the CDR3 DNA reads TGTGCCAGCACCTCCTCTGGGGCCAACGTCCTGACTTTC.

The chain recombines TRBV27 with TRBJ2-1; D might be TRBD2 (6 bases). The CDR3 contains 15 residues. CDR1 MNHEY and CDR2 SMNVEV come from the germline V gene (reference sequence). The V gene lost 10 bases and the J gene lost 0 bases, with 16 bases spanning the gap. The CDR3 reads CATRGTPSSYNEQFF. The CDR3 DNA reads as TGTGCCACCCGCGGGACCCCGAGCTCCTACAATGAGCAGTTCTTC.